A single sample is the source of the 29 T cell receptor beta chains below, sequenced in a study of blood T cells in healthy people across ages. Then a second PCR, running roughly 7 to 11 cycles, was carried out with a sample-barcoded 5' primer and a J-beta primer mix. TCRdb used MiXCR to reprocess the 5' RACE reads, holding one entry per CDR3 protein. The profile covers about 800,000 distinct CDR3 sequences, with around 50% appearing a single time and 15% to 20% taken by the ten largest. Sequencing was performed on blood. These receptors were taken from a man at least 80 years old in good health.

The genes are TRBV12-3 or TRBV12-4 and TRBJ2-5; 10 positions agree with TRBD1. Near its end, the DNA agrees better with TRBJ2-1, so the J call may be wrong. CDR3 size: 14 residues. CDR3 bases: TGTGCCAGCAGTTGGGACAGGGGACAAGAGACCCAGTTCTTC. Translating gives CASSWDRGQETQFF.

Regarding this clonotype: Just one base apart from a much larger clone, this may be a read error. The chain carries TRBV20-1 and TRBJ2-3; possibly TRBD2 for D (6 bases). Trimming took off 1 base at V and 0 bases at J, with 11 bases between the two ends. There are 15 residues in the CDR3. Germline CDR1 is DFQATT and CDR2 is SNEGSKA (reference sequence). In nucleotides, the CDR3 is TGCAGTGCTAGAGGTAGCGGTGCTAGCACAGATACGCAGTATTTT. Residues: CSARGSGASTDTQYF.

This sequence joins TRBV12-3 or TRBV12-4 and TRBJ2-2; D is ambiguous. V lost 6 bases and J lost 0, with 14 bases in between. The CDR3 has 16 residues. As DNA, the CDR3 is TGTGCCAGCAGCCCCTTCGTTGGGTCGAACACCGGGGAGCTGTTTTTT. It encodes CASSPFVGSNTGELFF.

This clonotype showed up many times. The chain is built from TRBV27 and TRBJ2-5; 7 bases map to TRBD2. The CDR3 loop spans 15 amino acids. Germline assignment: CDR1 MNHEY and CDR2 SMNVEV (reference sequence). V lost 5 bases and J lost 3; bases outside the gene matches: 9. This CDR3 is CASSPLLLAKETQYF. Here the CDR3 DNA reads TGTGCCAGCAGTCCCCTCCTACTAGCGAAAGAGACCCAGTACTTC.

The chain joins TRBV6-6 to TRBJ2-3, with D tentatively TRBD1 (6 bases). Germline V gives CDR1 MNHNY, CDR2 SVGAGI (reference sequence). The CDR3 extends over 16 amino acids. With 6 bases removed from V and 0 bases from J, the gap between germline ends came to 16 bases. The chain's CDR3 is CASSSVRGSSTDTQYF. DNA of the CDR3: TGTGCCAGCAGCTCCGTCAGGGGCTCTAGCACAGATACGCAGTATTTT.

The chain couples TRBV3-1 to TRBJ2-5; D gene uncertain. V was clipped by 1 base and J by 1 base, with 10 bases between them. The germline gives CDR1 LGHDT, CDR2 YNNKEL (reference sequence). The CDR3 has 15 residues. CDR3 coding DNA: TGTGCCAGCAGCCAAGGGTCCACAATCCAAGAGACCCAGTACTTC. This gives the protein CASSQGSTIQETQYF.

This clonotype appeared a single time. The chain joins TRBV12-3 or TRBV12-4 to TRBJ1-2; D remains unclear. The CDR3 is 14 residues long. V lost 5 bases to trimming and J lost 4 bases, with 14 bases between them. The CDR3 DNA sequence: TGTGCCAGCAGTCGCTTCTTGGGAGTCTATGGCTACACCTTC. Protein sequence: CASSRFLGVYGYTF.

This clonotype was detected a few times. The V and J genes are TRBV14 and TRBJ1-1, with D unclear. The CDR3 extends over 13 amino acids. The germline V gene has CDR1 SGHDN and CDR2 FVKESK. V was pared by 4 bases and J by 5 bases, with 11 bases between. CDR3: CASSLQTRTEAFF. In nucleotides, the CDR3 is TGTGCCAGCAGCCTCCAGACCCGGACTGAAGCTTTCTTT.

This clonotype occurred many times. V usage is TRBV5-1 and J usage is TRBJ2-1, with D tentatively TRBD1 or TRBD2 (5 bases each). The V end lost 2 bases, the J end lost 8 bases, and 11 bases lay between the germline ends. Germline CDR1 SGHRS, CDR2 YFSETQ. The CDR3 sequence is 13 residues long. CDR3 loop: CASSFPRDHEQFF. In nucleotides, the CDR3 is TGCGCCAGCAGCTTTCCCAGGGACCATGAGCAGTTCTTC.

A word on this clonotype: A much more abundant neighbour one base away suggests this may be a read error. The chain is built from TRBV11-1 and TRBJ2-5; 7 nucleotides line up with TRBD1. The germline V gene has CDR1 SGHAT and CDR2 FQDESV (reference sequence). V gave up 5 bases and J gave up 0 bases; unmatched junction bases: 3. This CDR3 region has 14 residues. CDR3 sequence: CASSRQGDQETQYF. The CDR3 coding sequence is TGTGCCAGCAGCCGACAGGGAGACCAAGAGACCCAGTACTTC. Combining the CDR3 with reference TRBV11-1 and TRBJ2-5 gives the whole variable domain EAEVAQSPRYKITEKSQAVAFWCDPISGHATLYWYRQILGQGPELLVQFQDESVVDDSQLPKDRFSAERLKGVDSTLKIQPAELGDSAMYLCASSRQGDQETQYFGPGTRLLVL.

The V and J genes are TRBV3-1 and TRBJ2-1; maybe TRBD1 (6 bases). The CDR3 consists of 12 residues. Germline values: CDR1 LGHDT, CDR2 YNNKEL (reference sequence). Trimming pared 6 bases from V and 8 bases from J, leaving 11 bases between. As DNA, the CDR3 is TGTGCCAGCAGACGGACAGAGCATGAGCAGTTCTTC. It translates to CASRRTEHEQFF.

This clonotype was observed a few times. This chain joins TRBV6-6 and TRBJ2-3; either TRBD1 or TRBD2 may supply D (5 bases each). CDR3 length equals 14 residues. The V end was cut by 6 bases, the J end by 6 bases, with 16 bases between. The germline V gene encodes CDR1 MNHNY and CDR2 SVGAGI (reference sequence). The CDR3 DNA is TGTGCCAGCAGGGGTCGAGTGGGGACGGATACGCAGTATTTT. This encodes CASRGRVGTDTQYF.

DNA for the CDR3: TGTGCCAGCAGCGCGGGACTAGAGATGGATACGCAGTATTTT. Protein sequence: CASSAGLEMDTQYF. The chain links TRBV7-3 to TRBJ2-3; 8 bases line up with TRBD2. J lost 6 bases, V lost 5 bases, and 7 bases had no gene match. Germline V CDR1 and CDR2: SGHTA, FQGTGA. The CDR3 is made up of 14 amino acids.

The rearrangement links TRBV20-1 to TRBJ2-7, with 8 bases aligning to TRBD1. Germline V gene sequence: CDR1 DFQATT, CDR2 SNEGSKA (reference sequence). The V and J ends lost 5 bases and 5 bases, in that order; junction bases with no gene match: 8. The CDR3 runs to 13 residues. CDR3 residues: CSAGSGGLHEQYF. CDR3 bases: TGCAGTGCTGGGTCAGGGGGCTTACACGAGCAGTACTTC.

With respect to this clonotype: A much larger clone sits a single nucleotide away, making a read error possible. CDR3 protein: CAIRMGQEQETQYF. The CDR3 DNA sequence: TGTGCCATCAGAATGGGACAAGAACAAGAGACCCAGTACTTC. The chain joins TRBV10-3 to TRBJ2-5; perhaps TRBD1 as D (6 bases). Germline V CDR1 and CDR2: ENHRY, SYGVKD. Trimming took off 6 bases at V and 2 bases at J, with 13 bases between the two ends. The CDR3 sequence is 14 residues long.

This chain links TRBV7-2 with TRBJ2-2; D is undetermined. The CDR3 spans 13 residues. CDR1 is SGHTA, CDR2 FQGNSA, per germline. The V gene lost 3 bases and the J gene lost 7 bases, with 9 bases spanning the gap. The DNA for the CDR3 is TGTGCCAGCAGCTTTGAGGTGCGCGGGGAGCTGTTTTTT. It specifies CASSFEVRGELFF.

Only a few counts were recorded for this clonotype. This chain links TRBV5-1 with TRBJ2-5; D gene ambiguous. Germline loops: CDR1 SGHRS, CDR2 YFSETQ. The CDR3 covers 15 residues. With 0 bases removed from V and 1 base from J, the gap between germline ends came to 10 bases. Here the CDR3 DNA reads TGCGCCAGCAGCTTGGCCCATAGGAGCCAAGAGACCCAGTACTTC. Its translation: CASSLAHRSQETQYF. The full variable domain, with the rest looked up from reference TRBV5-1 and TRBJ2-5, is KAGVTQTPRYLIKTRGQQVTLSCSPISGHRSVSWYQQTPGQGLQFLFEYFSETQRNKGNFPGRFSGRQFSNSRSEMNVSTLELGDSALYLCASSLAHRSQETQYFGPGTRLLVL.

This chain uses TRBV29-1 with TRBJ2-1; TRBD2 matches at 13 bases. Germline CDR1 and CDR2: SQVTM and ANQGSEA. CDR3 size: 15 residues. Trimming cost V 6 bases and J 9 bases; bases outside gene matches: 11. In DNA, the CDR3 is TGCAGCGTCCGTCTGACTAGCGGGGGGCTCGCTGAGCAGTTCTTC. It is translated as CSVRLTSGGLAEQFF.

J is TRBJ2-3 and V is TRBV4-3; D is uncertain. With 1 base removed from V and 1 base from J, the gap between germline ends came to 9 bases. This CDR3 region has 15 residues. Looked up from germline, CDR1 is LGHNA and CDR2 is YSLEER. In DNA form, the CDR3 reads TGCGCCAGCAGCCAAGTTTCACAGCGCACAGATACGCAGTATTTT. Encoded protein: CASSQVSQRTDTQYF.

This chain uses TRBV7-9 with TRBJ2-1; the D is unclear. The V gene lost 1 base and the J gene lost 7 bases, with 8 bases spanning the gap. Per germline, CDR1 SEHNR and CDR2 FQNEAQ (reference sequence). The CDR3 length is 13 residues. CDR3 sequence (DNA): TGTGCCAGCAGCTTAGAAAGCTTGAATGAGCAGTTCTTC. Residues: CASSLESLNEQFF. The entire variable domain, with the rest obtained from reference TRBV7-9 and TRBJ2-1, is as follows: DTGVSQNPRHKITKRGQNVTFRCDPISEHNRLYWYRQTLGQGPEFLTYFQNEAQLEKSRLLSDRFSAERPKGSFSTLEIQRTEQGDSAMYLCASSLESLNEQFFGPGTRLTVL.

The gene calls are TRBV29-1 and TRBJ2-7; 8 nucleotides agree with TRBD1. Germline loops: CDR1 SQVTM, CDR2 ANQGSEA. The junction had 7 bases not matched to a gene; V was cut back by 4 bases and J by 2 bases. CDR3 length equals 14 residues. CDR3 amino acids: CSVGGQALTYEQYF. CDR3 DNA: TGCAGCGTTGGGGGACAGGCCCTCACCTACGAGCAGTACTTC.

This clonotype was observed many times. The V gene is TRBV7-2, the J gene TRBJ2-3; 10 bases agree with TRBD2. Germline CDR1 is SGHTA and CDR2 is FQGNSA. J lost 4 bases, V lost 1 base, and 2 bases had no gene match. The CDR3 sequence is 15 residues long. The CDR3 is CASSLELAGPDTQYF. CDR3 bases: TGTGCCAGCAGCTTAGAACTAGCGGGGCCAGATACGCAGTATTTT.

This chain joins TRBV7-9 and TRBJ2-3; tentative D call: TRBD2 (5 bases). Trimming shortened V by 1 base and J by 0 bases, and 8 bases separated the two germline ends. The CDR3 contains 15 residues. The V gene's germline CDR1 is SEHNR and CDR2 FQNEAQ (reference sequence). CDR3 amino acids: CASSLGEWSTDTQYF. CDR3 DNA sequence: TGTGCCAGCAGCTTAGGGGAGTGGAGCACAGATACGCAGTATTTT.

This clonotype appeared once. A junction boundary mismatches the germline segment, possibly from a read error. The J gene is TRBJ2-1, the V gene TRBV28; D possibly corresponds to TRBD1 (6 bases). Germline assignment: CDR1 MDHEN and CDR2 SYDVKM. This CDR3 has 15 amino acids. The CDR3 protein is CASIWVGGSYNERFF. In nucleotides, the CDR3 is TGTGCCAGCATCTGGGTAGGGGGTTCCTACAATGAGCGGTTCTTC. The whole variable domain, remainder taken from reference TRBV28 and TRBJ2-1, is DVKVTQSSRYLVKRTGEKVFLECVQDMDHENMFWYRQDPGLGLRLIYFSYDVKMKEKGDIPEGYSVSREKKERFSLILESASTNQTSMYLCASIWVGGSYNERFFGPGTRLTVL.

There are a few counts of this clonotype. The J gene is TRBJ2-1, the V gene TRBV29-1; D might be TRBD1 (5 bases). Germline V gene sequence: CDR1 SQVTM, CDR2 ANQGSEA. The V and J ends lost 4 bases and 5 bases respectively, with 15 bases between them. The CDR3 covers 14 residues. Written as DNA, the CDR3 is TGCAGCGTTGGGAAGCGAAGGGGTGACAATGAGCAGTTCTTC. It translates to CSVGKRRGDNEQFF.

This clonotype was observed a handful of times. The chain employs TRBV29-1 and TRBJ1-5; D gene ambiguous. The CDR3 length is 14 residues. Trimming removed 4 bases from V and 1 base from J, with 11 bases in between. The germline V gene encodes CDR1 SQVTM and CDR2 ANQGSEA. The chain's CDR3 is CSVATAVSNQPQHF. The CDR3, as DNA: TGCAGCGTTGCAACAGCGGTAAGCAATCAGCCCCAGCATTTT.

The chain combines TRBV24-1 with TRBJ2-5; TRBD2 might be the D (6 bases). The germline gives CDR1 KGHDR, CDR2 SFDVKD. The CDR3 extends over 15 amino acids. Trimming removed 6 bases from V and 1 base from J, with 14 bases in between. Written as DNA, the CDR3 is TGTGCCACCAGTACCCTTGGCGGGGTCCAAGAGACCCAGTACTTC. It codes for CATSTLGGVQETQYF.

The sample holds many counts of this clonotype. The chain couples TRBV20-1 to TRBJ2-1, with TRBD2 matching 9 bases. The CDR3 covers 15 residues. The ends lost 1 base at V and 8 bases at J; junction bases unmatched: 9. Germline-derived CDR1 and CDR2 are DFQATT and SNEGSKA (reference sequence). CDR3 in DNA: TGCAGTGCTAGAGCCGGACTAGCGTTCACCGATGAGCAGTTCTTC. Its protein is CSARAGLAFTDEQFF.

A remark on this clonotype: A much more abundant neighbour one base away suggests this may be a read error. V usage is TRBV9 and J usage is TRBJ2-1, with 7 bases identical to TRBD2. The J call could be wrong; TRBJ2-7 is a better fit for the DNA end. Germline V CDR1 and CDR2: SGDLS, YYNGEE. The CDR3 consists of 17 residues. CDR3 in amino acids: CASSLAISSGADNEQYF. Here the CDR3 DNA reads TGTGCCAGCAGCCTAGCTATATCTAGCGGAGCCGACAATGAGCAGTACTTC.